This note documents a single T cell receptor (beta chain) sequence. Its target is not known. Investigators extracted total RNA from whole blood and did not sort T cells. Each UMI, carrying a 6-nucleotide sample barcode, came from template switching. TCRdb re-called the 5' RACE reads and gives one entry per CDR3 protein, without DNA. Its table records approximately 330,000 distinct CDR3 sequences. The data were taken from a study of monozygotic twins with inflammatory bowel disease. Regarding the study as a whole: Other individuals had fewer clonotypes in common with IBD patients than with healthy twins, especially with disease activity. No separation of different T cell subtypes was possible.

The CDR3 spans 17 residues. Germline values: CDR1 MDHEN, CDR2 SYDVKM. The gene calls are TRBV28 and TRBJ2-2; absent DNA, TCRdb's TRBD1 call cannot be checked. The TCR was taken from a human donor with ulcerative colitis or Crohn's disease, or a healthy co-twin of an affected twin (not recorded which). Sequencing was done on a sample of blood. This CDR3 reads CASSTPTRGENTGELFF.